This TCR beta chain came from a study of blood T cells in healthy people across ages. Using a J-beta primer mix together with a sample-barcoded 5' primer, a second PCR was run for 7 to 11 cycles. TCRdb used MiXCR to reprocess the 5' RACE reads, holding one entry per CDR3 protein. The table includes 1,500,000 or so distinct CDR3 sequences, approximately 59% detected once. Germline V gene sequence: CDR1 MGHDK, CDR2 SYGVNS. V lost 2 bases and J lost 5, with 13 bases in between. The CDR3 spans 14 residues. Specimen: blood. The sequence came from a man between 18 and 29 years old in good health. The rearrangement links TRBV25-1 to TRBJ2-7; D call uncertain. The CDR3 is CASSETKGINEQYF. CDR3 nucleotide sequence: TGTGCCAGCAGTGAAACCAAGGGCATCAACGAGCAGTACTTC.